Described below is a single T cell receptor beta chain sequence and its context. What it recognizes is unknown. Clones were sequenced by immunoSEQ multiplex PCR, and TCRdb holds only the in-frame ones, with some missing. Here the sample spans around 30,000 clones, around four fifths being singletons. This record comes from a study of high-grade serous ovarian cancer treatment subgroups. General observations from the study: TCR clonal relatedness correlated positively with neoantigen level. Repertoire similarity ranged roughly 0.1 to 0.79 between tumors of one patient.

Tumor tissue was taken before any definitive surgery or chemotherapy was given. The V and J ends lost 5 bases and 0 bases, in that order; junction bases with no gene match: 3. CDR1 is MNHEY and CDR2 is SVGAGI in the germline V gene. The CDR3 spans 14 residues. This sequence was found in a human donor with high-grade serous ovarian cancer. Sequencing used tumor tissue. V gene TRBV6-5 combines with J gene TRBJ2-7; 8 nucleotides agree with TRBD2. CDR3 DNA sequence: TGTGCCAGCAGTCGACTAGCGAGCTCCTACGAGCAGTACTTC. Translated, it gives CASSRLASSYEQYF.